The table lists the clone carrying this T cell receptor beta chain with a few counts. The time point denotes: persistent/refractory GD, antithyroid drugs over 5 years with positive TRAb. Extracted RNA from PBMCs served as the source of the TCR library. The sample comes from a study of regulatory T cells in long-lasting Graves disease. CDR1 is DFQATT, CDR2 SNEGSKA, per germline (reference sequence). The CDR3 is 18 amino acids. The V gene end was trimmed by 2 bases and the J gene end by 6 bases; junction bases not matched to a gene: 15. CDR3-region Arm-PCR and iRepertoire HTBI primers produced the TCR beta libraries. Authors' data handling: Across the samples, identification revealed some 64 TRBV and 13 to 15 TRBJ segments. Via MiXCR, TCRdb re-called the multiplex PCR reads, giving one row per CDR3 protein. TCRdb assigned the V and J calls; the authors' analysis was not used. The table shows about 460,000 distinct CDR3 sequences, with approximately 22% occurring only once.

V is TRBV20-1 and J is TRBJ1-6; 8 nucleotides align to TRBD1. The input for sequencing was peripheral blood mononuclear cells (PBMCs), taken when the disease was refractory, from a patient treated with antithyroid drugs. This sequence originates from a female donor with Graves disease. CDR3 loop: CSARPPLPRTGPNSPLHF. Written as DNA, the CDR3 is TGCAGTGCTAGACCACCACTGCCCCGGACAGGGCCTAATTCACCCCTCCACTTT.